This T cell receptor beta chain stems from a study of T cell repertoires in cytomegalovirus infection. Across the study: Public TCR beta signatures provided an indication of both CMV infection and a matching HLA type.

Study conclusions and caveats: CMV-specific TCR beta clonotypes restricted by HLA-C were the ones dominating the ex vivo response. Public TCR beta family frequency separated CMV-and-HLA carriers, including in an independent cohort.

This clonotype was seen repeatedly, ten times or more. Its target is unknown. TCRdb reanalysed the reads using MiXCR and keeps one entry per CDR3 protein. The repertoire holds 290,000 or so distinct CDR3 sequences, with about a tenth as singletons. The ends lost 8 bases at V and 6 bases at J; junction bases unmatched: 4. Germline-derived CDR1 and CDR2 are SGHVS and FNYEAQ. The CDR3 consists of 13 residues. Sequencing was carried out using PBMCs. This sequence was found in a human donor in good health (CMV status not recorded). Some clones in this sample may be carry-over from other donors' samples. The rearrangement uses TRBV7-6 and TRBJ2-1; 10 bases match TRBD1. CDR3 coding DNA: TGTGCCAGCCGACAGGGGGCCATCAATGAGCAGTTCTTC. Amino acid sequence: CASRQGAINEQFF. The variable domain in full, completed from reference TRBV7-6 and TRBJ2-1, reads GAGVSQSPRYKVTKRGQDVALRCDPISGHVSLYWYRQALGQGPEFLTYFNYEAQQDKSGLPNDRFSAERPEGSISTLTIQRTEQRDSAMYRCASRQGAINEQFFGPGTRLTVL.